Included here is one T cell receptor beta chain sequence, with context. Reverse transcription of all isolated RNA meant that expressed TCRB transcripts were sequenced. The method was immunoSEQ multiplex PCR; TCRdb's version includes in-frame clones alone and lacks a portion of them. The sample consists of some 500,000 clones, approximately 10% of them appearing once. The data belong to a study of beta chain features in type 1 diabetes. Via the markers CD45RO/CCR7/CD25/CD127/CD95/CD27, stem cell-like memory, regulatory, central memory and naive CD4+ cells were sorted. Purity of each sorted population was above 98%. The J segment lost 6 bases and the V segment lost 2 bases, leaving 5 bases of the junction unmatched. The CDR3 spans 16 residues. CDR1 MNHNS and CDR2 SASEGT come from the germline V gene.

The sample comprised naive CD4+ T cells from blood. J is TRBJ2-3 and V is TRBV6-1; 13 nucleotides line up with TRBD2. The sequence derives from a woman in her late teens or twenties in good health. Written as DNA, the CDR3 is TGTGCCAGCAGTGAAAGACTAGCGGGAGGACCTGATACGCAGTATTTT. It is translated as CASSERLAGGPDTQYF.